These 11 T cell receptor beta chains originate from one sample sequenced in a study of cytomegalovirus exposure and HLA in healthy donors. PCR involved 60 Vbeta and 13 Jbeta primers. Sequencing was performed with immunoSEQ multiplex PCR; in TCRdb, only in-frame clones are kept and a portion is missing. Of roughly 98,000 clones in the sample, roughly 81% are singletons; the top ten hold approximately 1.5%. The sample consisted of PBMCs. These receptors were taken from a man between 35 and 55 years old in good health and CMV-seronegative.

The V gene is TRBV15, the J gene TRBJ1-1, with 9 bases that match TRBD1. The V gene end was trimmed by 5 bases and the J gene end by 1 base; junction bases not matched to a gene: 5. Per the germline V gene, CDR1 is LNHNV and CDR2 is YYDKDF (reference sequence). CDR3 length: 15 residues. In DNA form, the CDR3 reads TGTGCCACCAGCGACTACAGGGGGCAGAACACTGAAGCTTTCTTT. The encoded protein is CATSDYRGQNTEAFF.

V gene TRBV7-9 combines with J gene TRBJ1-1; D unclear. Per the germline V gene, CDR1 is SEHNR and CDR2 is FQNEAQ (reference sequence). The V gene lost 3 bases and the J gene lost 2 bases, with 4 bases spanning the gap. The CDR3 has 12 residues. DNA for the CDR3: TGTGCCAGCAGCTTCACAAACACTGAAGCTTTCTTT. Translated, it gives CASSFTNTEAFF. Full variable domain (remainder filled in from reference TRBV7-9 and TRBJ1-1): DTGVSQNPRHKITKRGQNVTFRCDPISEHNRLYWYRQTLGQGPEFLTYFQNEAQLEKSRLLSDRFSAERPKGSFSTLEIQRTEQGDSAMYLCASSFTNTEAFFGQGTRLTVV.

The chain carries TRBV27 and TRBJ1-2, with 7 bases lining up with TRBD1. The CDR3 is 13 amino acids. The germline CDR1 and CDR2 sequences are MNHEY and SMNVEV (reference sequence). Trimming cost V 5 bases and J 4 bases; bases outside gene matches: 4. The CDR3 region is CASSPTGAYGYTF. For the CDR3, the DNA is TGTGCCAGCAGTCCAACAGGGGCCTATGGCTACACCTTC.

In its sample, this clone was seen a few times. The chain recombines TRBV18 with TRBJ2-7; the D gene is possibly TRBD1 (5 bases). Germline V gene lookup returns CDR1 KGHSH and CDR2 LQKENI. The CDR3 has 14 amino acids. V was cut by 3 bases and J by 1 base, with 10 bases left in between. For the CDR3, the DNA is TGTGCCAGCTCACCGGCAGGGATGTCCTACGAGCAGTACTTC. Amino acid sequence: CASSPAGMSYEQYF.

The chain combines TRBV27 with TRBJ1-2; 7 nucleotides match TRBD1. This CDR3 spans 13 amino acids. The V gene's germline CDR1 is MNHEY and CDR2 SMNVEV (reference sequence). V gave up 5 bases and J gave up 7 bases; unmatched junction bases: 7. The CDR3 region has the DNA TGTGCCAGCAGTCTCCGGACAGGCTCTGGCTACACCTTC. Its protein product is CASSLRTGSGYTF.

J is TRBJ1-5 and V is TRBV28, with 9 bases that match TRBD1. Germline CDR1 MDHEN, CDR2 SYDVKM. This CDR3 contains 15 residues. V lost 6 bases and J lost 2; bases outside the gene matches: 5. CDR3 sequence: CASSRDRVGNQPQHF. CDR3 in DNA: TGTGCCAGCAGCCGGGACAGGGTGGGCAATCAGCCCCAGCATTTT.

This chain links TRBV10-3 with TRBJ1-6; the match to TRBD1 covers 9 bases. The ends lost 3 bases at V and 5 bases at J; junction bases unmatched: 2. The CDR3 totals 15 residues. Looked up from germline, CDR1 is ENHRY and CDR2 is SYGVKD. The CDR3 bases are TGTGCCATCAGTGAAGGGACAGGGCATAATTCACCCCTCCACTTT. Translating it yields CAISEGTGHNSPLHF.

The chain carries TRBV19 and TRBJ1-1, with D unclear. In germline, CDR1 is LNHDA, CDR2 SQIVND (reference sequence). The CDR3 is 14 amino acids. Trimming removed 6 bases at V and 1 base at J, with 12 bases between. The CDR3 sequence: CASSPGDSNTEAFF. The CDR3, as DNA: TGTGCCAGTAGCCCCGGGGATTCGAACACTGAAGCTTTCTTT.

The V and J genes are TRBV6-4 and TRBJ1-5, with 10 nucleotides matching TRBD1. Germline-derived CDR1 and CDR2 are MRHNA and SNTAGT. The CDR3 runs 20 residues. Trimming removed 0 bases from V and 0 bases from J; junction bases left unmatched: 11. As DNA, the CDR3 is TGTGCCAGCAGTGACTCGATAGGGACAGGGGCCCCTTATAGCAATCAGCCCCAGCATTTT. Translating it yields CASSDSIGTGAPYSNQPQHF.

The chain recombines TRBV30 with TRBJ2-7, with D uncertain. This CDR3 contains 10 residues. Trimming pared 0 bases from V and 7 bases from J, leaving 4 bases between. CDR1 and CDR2 (germline): GTSNPN, SVGIG (reference sequence). The CDR3 DNA follows: TGTGCCTGGAGTGTGACAGAGCAGTACTTC. Encoded protein: CAWSVTEQYF.

V and J are TRBV18 and TRBJ2-3; 7 bases are a match to TRBD1. The V and J ends lost 4 bases and 0 bases, in that order; junction bases with no gene match: 7. Looked up from germline, CDR1 is KGHSH and CDR2 is LQKENI. The CDR3 runs to 16 residues. CDR3 nucleotide sequence: TGTGCCAGCTCACGGACAGGATCCTCTAGCACAGATACGCAGTATTTT. Its protein product is CASSRTGSSSTDTQYF.